A single TCR beta chain is shown here with its context. V shed 8 bases and J shed 3 bases, with 13 bases lying between them. This CDR3 is built from 13 residues. Germline assignment: CDR1 WNHNN and CDR2 SYGVQD (reference sequence). These data belong to a study of blood T cell repertoires in COVID-19. For the study at large: COVID-19 samples collected from the United States, Italy and Spain covered acute and convalescent phases. T cells, B-cell-depleted T cells, or PBMCs supplied cDNA or gDNA.

Study processing details: Researchers report that nucleated cell counts were estimated from reference gene primer amplification. Measured with immunoSEQ multiplex PCR; TCRdb has only the in-frame clones, and not every one. V and J calls and clone size are those listed in that table; D and trimming were worked out from the DNA. The data hold over 300,000 clones, with around four fifths observed a single time. Input material: peripheral blood. This clonotype was sampled from a woman aged 45-60 years with acute or convalescent COVID-19. V usage is TRBV10-1 and J usage is TRBJ1-1; tentative D call: TRBD1 (6 bases). In DNA form, the CDR3 reads TGCGCCAGCGGGCCGGACAGCGACACTGAAGCTTTCTTT. This codes for CASGPDSDTEAFF.